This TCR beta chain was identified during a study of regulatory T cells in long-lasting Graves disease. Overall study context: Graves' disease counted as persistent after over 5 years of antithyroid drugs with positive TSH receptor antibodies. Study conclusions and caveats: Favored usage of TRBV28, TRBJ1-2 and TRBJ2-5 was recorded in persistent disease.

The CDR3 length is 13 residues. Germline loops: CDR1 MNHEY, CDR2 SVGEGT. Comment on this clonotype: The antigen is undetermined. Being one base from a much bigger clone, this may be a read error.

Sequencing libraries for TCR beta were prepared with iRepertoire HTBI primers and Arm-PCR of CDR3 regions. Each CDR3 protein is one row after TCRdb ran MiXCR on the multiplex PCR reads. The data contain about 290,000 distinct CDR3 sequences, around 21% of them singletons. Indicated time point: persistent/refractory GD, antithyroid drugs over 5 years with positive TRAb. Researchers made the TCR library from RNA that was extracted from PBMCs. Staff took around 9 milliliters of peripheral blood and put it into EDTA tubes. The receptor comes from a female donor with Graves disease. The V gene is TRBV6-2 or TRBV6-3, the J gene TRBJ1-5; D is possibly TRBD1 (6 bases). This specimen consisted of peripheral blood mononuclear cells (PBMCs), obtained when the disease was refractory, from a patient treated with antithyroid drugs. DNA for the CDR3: TGTACCAGCAGCCAGGGGCATCGTCGCCCCCAGCATTTT. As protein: CTSSQGHRRPQHF.